This TCR beta chain came from a study of blood T cell repertoires in COVID-19 (TCRdb year 2020). Context from the whole study: Samples covering the acute and convalescent phases of COVID-19 were provided by collaborators in the United States, Italy and Spain. The prospective study material was composed of cDNA or gDNA derived from T cells, B-cell-depleted T cells, or PBMCs. Deeply sampled blood TCRbeta repertoires from subjects exposed to, actively infected with, or recovered from COVID-19 were included in the dataset. The repertoires were released in a freely available public database meant as a resource for research on the immune response to SARS-CoV-2. The samples were drawn from two sources: the first 160 participants of the ongoing ImmuneRACE study, and some 1,300 subjects contributed by 6 global collaborators. The sample metadata nearly always contained a de-identified subject ID, COVID-19 status, age in years and sex. Where HLA class I and class II types were available, the types were taken from metadata supplied by the sample provider, not from assay-based typing. What the authors observed across the whole study: The amount of clinical and demographic metadata varied by source and participant and was provided uncurated.

The immunoSEQ Assay, a bias-controlled multiplex PCR, was used to amplify TCRbeta CDR3 regions from genomic DNA. Regarding the original processing steps: The number of nucleated cells in each sample was estimated from the amplification of reference gene primers within the assay. Sequence reads were collapsed and filtered to measure the absolute abundance of every unique TCRbeta CDR3 rearrangement. For each sample, productive Simpson clonality was calculated as the square root of Simpson's diversity index across productive rearrangements. Entries here come from immuneACCESS through TCRdb and include only in-frame sequences with V and J called. Some clones fail to appear in such tables; in the studies checked, an unresolved V gene covers under half of the shortfall, and the cause of the remainder is unknown. For V, J and clone size, that table is used; D and trimming come from the DNA. The table for this sample lists under 400,000 clones; about 88% of them were counted only once. 0.85% to 1.3% of the sample rests with the top ten.

Trimmed from V: 5 bases; trimmed from J: 0 bases; junction bases lacking a gene match: 5. CDR1 and CDR2 are read off the germline V gene as SGHAT and FQNNGV. Measured from the cysteine to the phenylalanine, the CDR3 is 16 residues long. The kept DNA is CDR3 alone, 48 bases in frame from the first base. Concerning this clone itself: Its antigen is currently not known. There are no base qualities to consult, and no much larger clone falls within one base.

In the prospective study, participants were roughly 18 to 90 years old, resided in about two dozen geographic areas of the United States, and were enrolled through a virtual design. To assign participants to cohorts, the prospective study relied on clinical history that participants themselves reported in a screening survey and a study questionnaire. Exposed participants were defined as having been in contact with someone with a PCR-confirmed or clinician-diagnosed COVID-19 case within 2 weeks of study entry. Each participant in the prospective study had whole blood, serum and a nasopharyngeal or oropharyngeal swab collected by mobile phlebotomists. Prospective study participants could optionally give additional blood draws and questionnaires over an approximately 2-month period. Before DNA extraction, prospective study blood samples were shipped either frozen or at room temperature.

Specimen: PBMCs or T cells enriched from blood (not recorded which). The receptor comes from a woman aged 25 to 39 who had been exposed to COVID-19. The sequence joins TRBV11-2 to TRBJ1-2, with TRBD1 matching 11 junction bases. The CDR3 here reads CASSRTGGQTNYGYTF. The DNA sequence is as follows: TGTGCCAGCAGCCGGACAGGGGGCCAAACTAACTATGGCTACACCTTC.